Following are 3 T cell receptor beta chains from one sample sequenced in a study of CD8+CD57+ T cells in acquired aplastic anemia. Profiles of TCR beta VDJ and CDR3 were generated from a genomic DNA template. In TCRdb, the reads were re-called with MiXCR into one record per CDR3 protein. The repertoire holds 200,000 or so distinct CDR3 sequences, with 50% to 75% as singletons. The sequencing sample was made of sorted CD4+, CD8+, or CD8+CD57+ T cells (not recorded which) from PBMCs. Every receptor here comes from a human donor with severe aplastic anemia or a healthy control (not recorded which).

The gene calls are TRBV12-3 or TRBV12-4 and TRBJ2-7; tentatively, D is TRBD1 (6 bases). The CDR3 extends over 13 amino acids. The V gene lost 6 bases and the J gene lost 3 bases, with 12 bases spanning the gap. Here the CDR3 DNA reads TGTGCCAGCAGCGATGGGGGCGGCTACGAGCAGTACTTC. Its translation is CASSDGGGYEQYF.

Points on this clonotype: Compared with germline, one end of the junction differs, possibly owing to a read error. The V call is TRBV19, the J call TRBJ1-5; D unclear. Germline V gene lookup returns CDR1 LNHDA and CDR2 SQIVND (reference sequence). The CDR3 covers 14 residues. CDR3 nucleotides: TGTGCCGGTAGTAAGACGTTTAGCAATCAGCCCCAGCATTTT. Protein sequence: CAGSKTFSNQPQHF.

Details on this clonotype: A read error may produce the germline difference seen at one junction end. V is TRBV7-9 and J is TRBJ1-5, with a possible D match to TRBD1 (5 bases). CDR1 and CDR2 from the germline V gene are SEHNR and FQNEAQ (reference sequence). The CDR3 is made up of 15 amino acids. The CDR3 protein is CASSQDGTSNQPQHF. For the CDR3, the DNA is TGCGCCAGCAGCCAAGATGGGACTAGCAATCAGCCCCAGCATTTT.